This is a list of T cell receptor beta chains from one sample in a study of blood T cell repertoires in COVID-19. Clones were read by immunoSEQ multiplex PCR, and TCRdb kept only the in-frame ones, dropping some. The sample carries about 330,000 clones, around 84% recorded once. The sequencing sample was made of PBMCs or T cells enriched from blood (not recorded which). Receptors were obtained from a woman aged 18-30 years who had recovered from COVID-19. CDR3s include the opening cysteine and the closing phenylalanine or tryptophan. The D gene is left open where the match is weak.

CDR3	D	V	J
CASSLLGTGRVTEAFF	TRBD1	TRBV27	TRBJ1-1
CASSVTNRGSMSEAFF	TRBD1	TRBV5-6	TRBJ1-1
CASSPPGQGFTEAFF	TRBD1	TRBV18	TRBJ1-1
CASSQDTGDYTEAFF	.	TRBV4-1	TRBJ1-1
CASQDRNWATNEKLFF	TRBD1	TRBV4-1	TRBJ1-4
CAISKLRDREGTEAFF	TRBD1	TRBV10-3	TRBJ1-1
CASSDPTGPGNEQFF	TRBD1	TRBV10-2	TRBJ2-1
CASSWPGGYGYTF	.	TRBV6-5	TRBJ1-2
CATSATTGGDTEAFF	TRBD1	TRBV24-1	TRBJ1-1
CASSEAGRGGYTF	.	TRBV25-1	TRBJ1-2
CASSEQSGTEAFF	.	TRBV6-1	TRBJ1-1
CASSRLWGDNYGYTF	.	TRBV21-1	TRBJ1-2
CASIQGASGRHGELFF	TRBD2	TRBV5-6	TRBJ2-2
CASSQESLGPFVYEQYF	.	TRBV4-2	TRBJ2-7
CSAIPGHGYTF	.	TRBV20-1	TRBJ1-2
CASSYFREGTEAFF	.	TRBV6-5	TRBJ1-1
CASSLDSYSDQPQHF	.	TRBV5-1	TRBJ1-5
CASSLVPEARETQYF	.	TRBV5-1	TRBJ2-5
CATSRDLGQPQHF	.	TRBV15	TRBJ1-5
CASRVGGYGYTF	.	TRBV6-5	TRBJ1-2
CASSPRVGTEAFF	.	TRBV5-4	TRBJ1-1
CASSSDGNEKLFF	.	TRBV5-6	TRBJ1-4